This T cell receptor beta chain was sequenced in a study of CD8+CD57+ T cells in acquired aplastic anemia. Background on the study: Healthy donor sequencing depth: roughly 10 million CD4+, roughly 11 million CD8+ reads.

Genomic DNA was employed as the template in profiling TCR beta VDJ and CDR3. TCRdb analysed the reads with MiXCR anew, one entry per CDR3 protein. The data hold approximately 99,000 distinct CDR3 sequences, with around 53% observed a single time. CDR1 is MNHEY and CDR2 is SMNVEV in the germline V gene (reference sequence). The CDR3 sequence is 13 residues long. The J segment lost 5 bases and the V segment lost 0 bases, leaving 0 bases of the junction unmatched. The source of this sequence is a human donor in good health, serving as a control. Sequenced: sorted CD4+, CD8+, or CD8+CD57+ T cells (not recorded which) from PBMCs. The chain couples TRBV27 to TRBJ1-2, with 7 bases aligning to TRBD1. CDR3 region: CASSLSGQYGYTF. The CDR3 DNA reads TGTGCCAGCAGTTTATCGGGACAGTATGGCTACACCTTC.